These T cell receptor beta chains were read from a single sample in a study of cytomegalovirus exposure and HLA in healthy donors. This table comes from immunoSEQ multiplex PCR, and its TCRdb copy is limited to in-frame clones, with some not included. The sample has 150,000 to 200,000 clones; 75% are singletons. Sequencing was done on a sample of PBMCs. These receptor sequences come from a female donor in good health and CMV-seronegative. CDR3s include the opening cysteine and the closing phenylalanine or tryptophan. The order of the fields is V gene, J gene, D gene, clone size, CDR3 DNA, CDR3 protein. D genes are given only for firm matches. The size entry is marked missing in some rows and otherwise reads once, few, many or a size class.

TRBV9	TRBJ2-3	-	-	TGTGCCAGCAGCGTAGGTGCTAGCCAATACACAGATACGCAGTATTTT	CASSVGASQYTDTQYF
TRBV5-6	TRBJ2-1	-	few	TGTGCCAGCAGCTACCACGGGGGTGAGCAGTTCTTC	CASSYHGGEQFF
TRBV28	TRBJ2-3	-	-	TGTGCCAGCAGTTCACTAGCATTCGGAGATACGCAGTATTTT	CASSSLAFGDTQYF
TRBV7-9	TRBJ2-3	-	-	TGTGCCAGCAGCTTAGGATTCGGGGATACGCAGTATTTT	CASSLGFGDTQYF
TRBV9	TRBJ2-3	-	-	TGTGCCAGCAGCGTAGAGCCCGGAGATACGCAGTATTTT	CASSVEPGDTQYF
TRBV27	TRBJ2-7	-	few	TGTGCCAGCAGCCAGAGGGGGGGTTTTAGTCTCCACGAGCAGTACTTC	CASSQRGGFSLHEQYF
TRBV4-3	TRBJ1-5	-	few	TGCGCCAGCAGCCAAGATGGGGGGGGGAGCAATCAGCCCCAGCATTTT	CASSQDGGGSNQPQHF
TRBV4-3	TRBJ1-4	-	-	TGCGCCAGCAGCCAAGAGTCGGCAGGGGTTACTGAAAAACTGTTTTTT	CASSQESAGVTEKLFF
TRBV6-6	TRBJ1-2	-	-	TGTGCCAGCACCGAACAGGGTGGGGTGTATGGCTACACCTTC	CASTEQGGVYGYTF
TRBV13	TRBJ2-5	-	-	TGTGCCAGCAGCTTAACCTCCCCCAGATTAGACGGTGAGGTCGAGACCCAGTACTTC	CASSLTSPRLDGEVETQYF
TRBV19	TRBJ2-2	TRBD1	-	TGTGCCAGTAGTGTTAGGACAGGGACAGGTGGCGGGGAGCTGTTTTTT	CASSVRTGTGGGELFF
TRBV4-3	TRBJ2-7	TRBD2	many	TGCGCCAGCAGCCAAGACACTAGCGGGGCCGACGAGCAGTACTTC	CASSQDTSGADEQYF
TRBV28	TRBJ1-1	TRBD1	-	TGTGCCAGCACCAGAGAACAGGGGTGGACTGAAGCTTTCTTT	CASTREQGWTEAFF
TRBV9	TRBJ2-1	TRBD2	-	TGTGCCAGCAGCCTCCTGCGGGAGGGCCTGGGCGATGAGCAGTTCTTC	CASSLLREGLGDEQFF
TRBV19	TRBJ2-4	TRBD1	-	TGTGCCAGTAGGACAGGGGGTTCCAAAAACATTCAGTACTTC	CASRTGGSKNIQYF
TRBV7-2	TRBJ1-5	-	-	TGTGCCAGCAGCTTAGGTGGGGGGACGAATCAGCCCCAGCATTTT	CASSLGGGTNQPQHF
TRBV7-9	TRBJ1-6	TRBD1	once	TGTGCCAGCAGCGTAGACAGGGGTTCCTATAATTCACCCCTCCACTTT	CASSVDRGSYNSPLHF
TRBV5-1	TRBJ2-1	-	few	TGCGCCAGCAGCCTGGGAGGAGGTTACAATGAGCAGTTCTTC	CASSLGGGYNEQFF
TRBV5-1	TRBJ1-5	-	-	TGCGCCAGCAGCATTGGGATTAGCGGGCAGCCCCAGCATTTT	CASSIGISGQPQHF
TRBV5-5	TRBJ1-1	TRBD1	-	TGTGCCAGCAGCTCAGGGACAGGGGGAGCTTTCTTT	CASSSGTGGAFF
TRBV7-2	TRBJ2-4	TRBD2	-	TGTGCCAGCAGCTTAATGAATCGGGGGGGAGAGAACATTCAGTACTTC	CASSLMNRGGENIQYF
TRBV30	TRBJ2-7	TRBD2	-	TGTGCCTGGAGTCCCCGACTAGCGGGAGACGGCTACGAGCAGTACTTC	CAWSPRLAGDGYEQYF
TRBV11-2	TRBJ1-4	TRBD1	-	TGTGCCAGCAGCTTCAGGGGGAAGGATGAAAAACTGTTTTTT	CASSFRGKDEKLFF
TRBV19	TRBJ2-2	TRBD2	-	TGTGCCAGTAGTATAGGGACTAGCGTCGTCACCGGGGAGCTGTTTTTT	CASSIGTSVVTGELFF
TRBV6-1	TRBJ1-2	-	-	TGTGCCAGCTCTGAACGGGGGAAAAACTATGGCTACACCTTC	CASSERGKNYGYTF
TRBV11-2	TRBJ2-2	TRBD2	-	TGTGCCAGCAGCCGACCCGGGACTAGCGAAACCGGGGAGCTGTTTTTT	CASSRPGTSETGELFF
TRBV5-1	TRBJ2-3	-	-	TGCGCCAGCAGCTTGGCCGGCCCGGGGACAGATACGCAGTATTTT	CASSLAGPGTDTQYF
TRBV20-1	TRBJ2-7	-	-	TGCAGTGGCGAGAAAACCGAGCAGTACTTC	CSGEKTEQYF
TRBV10-3	TRBJ1-2	TRBD1	-	TGTGCCATCAGTGATGGACAGGGAGGGGTCGATGGCTACACCTTC	CAISDGQGGVDGYTF
TRBV18	TRBJ2-7	TRBD1	-	TGTGCCAGCTCACCTGAGACAGGGGTTCCCGAGCAGTACTTC	CASSPETGVPEQYF
TRBV6-6	TRBJ1-5	TRBD1	-	TGTGCCAGCACCCAGGGGGCGCGGCGCAATCAGCCCCAGCATTTT	CASTQGARRNQPQHF
TRBV19	TRBJ2-3	-	once	TGTGCCAGTAGTGCGAGGGGCACAGATACGCAGTATTTT	CASSARGTDTQYF
TRBV11-2	TRBJ2-7	TRBD1	once	TGTGCCAGCAGCCCACAGGGGTACGAGCAGTACTTC	CASSPQGYEQYF
TRBV5-6	TRBJ1-6	TRBD1	-	TGTGCCAGCAGCTTGGCGGGACAGGGGGTGATAGACTCACCCCTCCACTTT	CASSLAGQGVIDSPLHF
TRBV6-1	TRBJ2-3	TRBD2	-	TGTGCCAGCAGTGAAGTTGCGGGGGGCCTAGATACGCAGTATTTT	CASSEVAGGLDTQYF
TRBV30	TRBJ2-5	-	once	TGTGCCTGGAGCCTGGGGGCTCAAGAGACCCAGTACTTC	CAWSLGAQETQYF
TRBV5-1	TRBJ1-4	-	-	TGCGCCAGCAGCTTGCGGGGTGGGCAGGAAAAACTGTTTTTT	CASSLRGGQEKLFF
TRBV6-5	TRBJ2-3	TRBD2	-	TGTGAGGCGGGGGGGTTCACAGATACGCAGTATTTT	CEAGGFTDTQYF
TRBV11-3	TRBJ1-3	TRBD1	few	TGTGCCAGCAGCGCCGACGGGACAGGGGGAAACACCATATATTTT	CASSADGTGGNTIYF
TRBV6-1	TRBJ1-4	TRBD1	-	TGTGCCAGCAGTGCAACAGGGGGCGAAATTATAACTAATGAAAAACTGTTTTTT	CASSATGGEIITNEKLFF
TRBV27	TRBJ2-3	TRBD1	-	TGTGCCAGCAGCCTCAATCAGGGGGCCAGCACAGATACGCAGTATTTT	CASSLNQGASTDTQYF
TRBV7-9	TRBJ1-2	-	-	TGTTCCAGCAGCATTACCCGGGATCCCTATACAAACTACACCTTC	CSSSITRDPYTNYTF